The 5 T cell receptor beta chains below come from one sample, sequenced in a study of blood T cell repertoires in COVID-19. Assay used: immunoSEQ multiplex PCR; TCRdb lists only in-frame clones, some missing. Here the sample spans around 250,000 clones, over 70% being singletons. The material sequenced was PBMCs or T cells enriched from blood (not recorded which). These receptors were collected from a woman aged 40 to 50 who had been exposed to COVID-19.

The chain uses TRBV5-1 and TRBJ2-1, with D possibly matching TRBD1 (5 bases). This CDR3 is built from 14 residues. Trimming pared 2 bases from V and 3 bases from J, leaving 9 bases between. The germline V gene encodes CDR1 SGHRS and CDR2 YFSETQ. CDR3 sequence reads: CASSLHDSYNEQFF. For the CDR3, the DNA is TGCGCCAGCAGCTTACATGACAGCTACAATGAGCAGTTCTTC.

At least ten counts were recorded for this clone. This sequence joins TRBV6-4 and TRBJ1-6, with 7 nucleotides matching TRBD1. The CDR3 sequence is 14 residues long. With V trimmed by 0 bases and J by 7 bases, 0 bases remained unmatched. Germline CDR1 reads MRHNA; CDR2 reads SNTAGT. The CDR3 loop reads CASSDSTGNSPLHF. The CDR3 DNA reads TGTGCCAGCAGTGACTCGACAGGGAATTCACCCCTCCACTTT.

This clone was seen only a few times. The chain combines TRBV7-8 with TRBJ2-3, with D unresolved. Germline V gene lookup returns CDR1 SGHVS and CDR2 FQNEAQ. With 2 bases removed from V and 0 bases from J, the gap between germline ends came to 6 bases. The CDR3 contains 14 residues. The CDR3 nucleotides read TGTGCCAGCAGCTTAACTTCTAGCACAGATACGCAGTATTTT. It specifies CASSLTSSTDTQYF. Full variable domain (rest looked up from reference TRBV7-8 and TRBJ2-3): GAGVSQSPRYKVAKRGQDVALRCDPISGHVSLFWYQQALGQGPEFLTYFQNEAQLDKSGLPSDRFFAERPEGSVSTLKIQRTQQEDSAVYLCASSLTSSTDTQYFGPGTRLTVL.

This clone was picked up one time. This chain links TRBV5-1 with TRBJ1-3; D might be TRBD1 (5 bases). Germline CDR1 is SGHRS and CDR2 is YFSETQ. V lost 2 bases to trimming and J lost 2 bases, with 11 bases between them. This CDR3 has 15 amino acids. As DNA, the CDR3 is TGCGCCAGCAGCTTCTTAGGGGTACCTGGAAACACCATATATTTT. Translation gives CASSFLGVPGNTIYF.

The V and J genes are TRBV7-3 and TRBJ2-5; D is unclear. The germline V and J ends were trimmed by 5 bases and 4 bases, with 11 bases remaining between them. Germline assignment: CDR1 SGHTA and CDR2 FQGTGA. There are 13 residues in the CDR3. The CDR3 region is CASSPQFSETQYF. CDR3 sequence (DNA): TGTGCCAGCAGCCCCCAGTTCTCAGAGACCCAGTACTTC.